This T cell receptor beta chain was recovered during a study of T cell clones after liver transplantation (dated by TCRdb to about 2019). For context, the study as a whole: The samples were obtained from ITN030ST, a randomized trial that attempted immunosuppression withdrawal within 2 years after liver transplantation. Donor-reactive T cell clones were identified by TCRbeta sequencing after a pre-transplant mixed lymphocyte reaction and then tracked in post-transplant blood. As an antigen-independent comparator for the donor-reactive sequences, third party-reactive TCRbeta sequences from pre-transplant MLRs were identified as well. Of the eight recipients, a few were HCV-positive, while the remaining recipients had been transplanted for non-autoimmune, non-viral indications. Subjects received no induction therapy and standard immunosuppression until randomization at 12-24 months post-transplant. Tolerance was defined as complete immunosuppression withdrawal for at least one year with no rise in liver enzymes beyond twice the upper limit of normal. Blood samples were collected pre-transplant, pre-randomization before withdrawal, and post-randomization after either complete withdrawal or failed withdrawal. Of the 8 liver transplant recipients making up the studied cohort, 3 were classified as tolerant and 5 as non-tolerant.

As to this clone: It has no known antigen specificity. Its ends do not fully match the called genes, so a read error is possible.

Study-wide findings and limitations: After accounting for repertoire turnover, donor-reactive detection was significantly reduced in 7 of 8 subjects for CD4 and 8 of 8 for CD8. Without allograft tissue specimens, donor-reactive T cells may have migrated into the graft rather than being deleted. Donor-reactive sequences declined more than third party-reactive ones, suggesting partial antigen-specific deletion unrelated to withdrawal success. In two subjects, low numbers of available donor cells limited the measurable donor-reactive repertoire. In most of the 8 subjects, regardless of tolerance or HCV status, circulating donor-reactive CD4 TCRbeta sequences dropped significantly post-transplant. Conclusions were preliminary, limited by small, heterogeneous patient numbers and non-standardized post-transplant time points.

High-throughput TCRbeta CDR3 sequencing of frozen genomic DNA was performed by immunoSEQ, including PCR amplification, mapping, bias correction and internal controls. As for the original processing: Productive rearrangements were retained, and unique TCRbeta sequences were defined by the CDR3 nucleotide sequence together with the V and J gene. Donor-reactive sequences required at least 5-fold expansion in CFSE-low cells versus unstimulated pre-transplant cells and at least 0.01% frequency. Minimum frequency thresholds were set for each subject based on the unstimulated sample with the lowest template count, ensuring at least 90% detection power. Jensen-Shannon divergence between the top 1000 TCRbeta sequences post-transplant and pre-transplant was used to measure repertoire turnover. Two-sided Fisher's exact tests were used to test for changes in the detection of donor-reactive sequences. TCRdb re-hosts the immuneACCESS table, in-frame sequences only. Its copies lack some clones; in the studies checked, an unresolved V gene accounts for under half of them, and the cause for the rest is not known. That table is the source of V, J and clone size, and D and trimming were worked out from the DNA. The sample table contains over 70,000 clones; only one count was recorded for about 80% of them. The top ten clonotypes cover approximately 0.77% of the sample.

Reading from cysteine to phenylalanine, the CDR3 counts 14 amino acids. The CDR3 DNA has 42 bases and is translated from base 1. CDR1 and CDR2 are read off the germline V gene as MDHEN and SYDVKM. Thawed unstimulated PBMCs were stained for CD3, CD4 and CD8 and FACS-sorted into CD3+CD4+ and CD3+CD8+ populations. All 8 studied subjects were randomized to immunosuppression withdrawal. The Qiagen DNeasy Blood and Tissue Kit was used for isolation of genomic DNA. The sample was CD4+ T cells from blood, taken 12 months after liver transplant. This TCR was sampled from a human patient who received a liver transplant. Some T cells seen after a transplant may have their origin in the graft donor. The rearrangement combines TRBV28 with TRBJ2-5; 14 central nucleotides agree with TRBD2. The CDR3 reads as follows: CASGRGLAGVRSDF. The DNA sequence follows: TGTGCCAGCGGGAGGGGACTAGCGGGAGTTCGCAGTGACTTC. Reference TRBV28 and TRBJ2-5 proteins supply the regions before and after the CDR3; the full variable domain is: DVKVTQSSRYLVKRTGEKVFLECVQDMDHENMFWYRQDPGLGLRLIYFSYDVKMKEKGDIPEGYSVSREKKERFSLILESASTNQTSMYLCASGRGLAGVRSDFGPGTRLLVL.